Detailed here is one T cell receptor (beta chain). Antigen unknown. The junction does not match germline at one end; this may be a read error. The V gene's germline CDR1 is SGHAT and CDR2 FQNNGV. The CDR3 has 12 residues. The sample belongs to a study of OX40 agonist ivuxolimab in advanced cancers. Overall study context: Ivuxolimab was administered intravenously to patients at 0.01 to 10 mg/kg every 2 weeks. Age averaged around 54 years (range roughly 23 to 79), and more than 80% were male.

The cohort excluded patients with autoimmune disease history or systemic immunosuppression. Profiling relied on immunoSEQ multiplex PCR, and the TCRdb table lists in-frame clones only, not all of them. Of 35,000 to 45,000 clones in the sample, roughly nine tenths are singletons; the top ten hold 15% to 20%. The study, taken as a whole, reports: In the 0.1 to 3.0 mg/kg range, CD4+ and CD8+ blood T cells had expanded clonally by week 6.

This rearrangement joins TRBV11-2 to TRBJ2-4; D is ambiguous. Sequencing used CD4+ or CD8+ T cells sorted from blood, obtained in a trial of the OX40 agonist ivuxolimab. This clonotype was obtained from an adult with an advanced solid tumor such as melanoma, head and neck, liver or kidney cancer. CDR3 nucleotides: TGTGCCAGCAGCTTAGCCGAAAACATTCAGTACTTC. This codes for CASSLAENIQYF.